The text below deals with one T cell receptor beta chain. This clonotype was recorded only once. The antigen it binds to is not known. Base quality data are lacking; no much larger clone is found one base away. Just one read gives weak support. This sample is part of a study of T cells in Graves' hyperthyroidism and ophthalmopathy (dated by TCRdb to the late 2010s). About the investigation overall: Peripheral blood samples were taken at the time of initial diagnosis, prior to any treatment. Thyroid tissue and blood T-cell repertoires from six Graves' hyperthyroidism patients were also compared in the study. An independent validation cohort of around 20 hyperthyroidism patients and over 15 patients who later progressed to ophthalmopathy tested prospective prediction of ophthalmopathy. The 85 to 100 discovery patients were randomly split 7:3 into training and test sets. TCR V-J signatures able to tell the groups apart were searched for in a discovery cohort of some 100 patients, of whom roughly 42 had Graves' ophthalmopathy and roughly 57 had stable Graves' hyperthyroidism. Once sampling was done, hyperthyroidism patients were given methimazole at a starting dose of 30 mg daily, whereas ophthalmopathy patients were given high-dose intravenous methylprednisolone. According to the paper, TCR Vbeta CDR3 sequencing was carried out on some 140 peripheral blood samples, which came from under 50 ophthalmopathy, under 80 hyperthyroidism and roughly 17 progressor patients. Overall results and qualifications from the work: In cross-validation, a model built on a 13 V-J signature told ophthalmopathy apart from stable hyperthyroidism with approximately 90% sensitivity and approximately 81% specificity, and in testing the same model reached 80%/75%. Sample size was not statistically predetermined, and investigators were not blinded to group allocation. During validation, the model predicted progression to ophthalmopathy a median of approximately 7 months ahead of onset, with just under 71% sensitivity and 72% to 85% specificity. Most expanded thyroid clonotypes (frequency above 0.001) were also found in blood, which suggests that blood repertoires may mirror thyroid immune responses.

In the ophthalmopathy patients, disease was moderately to severely active, with a Clinical Activity Score of 3 or more, a NOSPECS grade of 4 or more, and a duration of less than 3 months. The study excluded patients with uncontrolled infections, other autoimmune diseases, pregnancy or lactation. Diagnoses relied on clinical symptoms, serum thyroxine and TRAb, thyroid ultrasound and orbital computed tomography. PBMCs were isolated from about 10 ml of fresh peripheral blood by Ficoll-Paque density gradient centrifugation. Trizol reagent was used to extract total RNA, and RNA quality was then checked on an Agilent 2100 Bioanalyzer. The TCR beta CDR3 regions were amplified from RNA transcripts. A first-round RT-PCR of the TCR CDR3 used the HTBI primer set with the Qiagen OneStep RT-PCR kit. A second multiplex PCR round built the libraries, followed by size selection and purification. The libraries were sequenced on an Illumina HiSeq2000 using paired-end 100 bp reads. The original pipeline was this. Raw data were processed with SOAPnuke, discarding reads with adapters, uncalled bases, mean Phred below 15, or no exact constant-primer or identifier match. COPE v1.2.5 was used to merge the high-quality paired reads, and each unique nucleotide sequence was defined as a clonotype. Clonotypes were aligned to IMGT TRBV, TRBD and TRBJ reference segments using MiTCR v1.1. The analysis was restricted to V-J combinations with a frequency above 0.0001, which together covered 99% to 99.2% of the repertoires. The TCS score was defined as F50 (clonal expansion) divided by E x V (chaos), with BLOSUM62-based TCRdist calculated between CDR3 peptides within each V-J. Welch's t-statistics and random forest reduced 500 to 650 V-J features to 10 to 15, which were used in a naive Bayes classifier (R e1071). Through fastp at Q25 and MiXCR, TCRdb rebuilt clones from the public reads, retaining in-frame beta chains. For every CDR3 protein sequence, its rows merge into one entry that carries the most common genes and DNA. TCRdb, not the authors, supplied the V and J calls. The sample table contains about 400,000 distinct CDR3 sequences; only one count was recorded for 13% to 15% of them. The ten largest clones represent under 25% of the sample.

The TCR comes from an older woman with Graves' ophthalmopathy. Sequencing used blood.

The CDR3 reads as follows: CASSSRDRNTGELFF. The DNA sequence is TGTGCCAGCAGCTCCCGGGACCGGAACACCGGGGAGCTGTTTTTT. The V and J segments used are TRBV7-9 and TRBJ2-2; the D call is possibly TRBD1 or TRBD2, each sharing 5 bases. Based on the germline V gene (reference sequence), the CDR1 and CDR2 sequences are SEHNR and FQNEAQ. The CDR3 spans 15 residues, from the cysteine through the phenylalanine. The retained sequence is limited to the CDR3, 45 bases, with the frame set at the first base. Cut back by 4 bases and 1 base, the V and J ends lie 10 bases apart.